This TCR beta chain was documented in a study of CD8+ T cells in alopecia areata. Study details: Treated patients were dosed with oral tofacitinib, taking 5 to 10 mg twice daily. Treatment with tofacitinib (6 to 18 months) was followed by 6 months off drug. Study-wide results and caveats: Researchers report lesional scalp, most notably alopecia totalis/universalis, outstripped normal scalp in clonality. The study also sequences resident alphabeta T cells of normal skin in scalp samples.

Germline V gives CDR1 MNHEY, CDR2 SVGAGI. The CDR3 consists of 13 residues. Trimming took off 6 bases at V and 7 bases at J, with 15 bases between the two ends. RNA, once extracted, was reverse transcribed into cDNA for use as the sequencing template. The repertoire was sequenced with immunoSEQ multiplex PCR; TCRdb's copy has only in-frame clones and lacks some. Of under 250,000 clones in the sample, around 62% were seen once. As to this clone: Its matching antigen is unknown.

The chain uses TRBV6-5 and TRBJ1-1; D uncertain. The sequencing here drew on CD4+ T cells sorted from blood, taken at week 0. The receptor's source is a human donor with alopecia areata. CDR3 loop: CASRLNWVGEAFF. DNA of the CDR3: TGTGCCAGCAGACTGAACTGGGTCGGTGAAGCTTTCTTT.